A selection of T cell receptor beta chains follows, all from one sample in a study of blood T cell repertoires in COVID-19. Sequenced by immunoSEQ multiplex PCR; TCRdb stores in-frame clones only, minus some. The sample includes around 40,000 clones, about 85% of them seen just once. Sequencing was carried out using peripheral blood. These receptors were obtained from a human donor in a cohort sampled during active COVID-19. Each CDR3 is given with its conserved first and last residue. The order of the fields is clone size, V gene, D gene, J gene, CDR3 DNA, CDR3 protein. A D gene is named only where the DNA matches it firmly. A clone size is listed for some rows: how often the clone was seen (once, few, many), or a class if it is expanded.

>.|TRBV24-1|TRBD1|TRBJ2-7
TGTGCCACCCGCGGACAGGCCCGACCCTACGAGCAGTACTTC
CATRGQARPYEQYF
>.|TRBV10-3|TRBD1|TRBJ1-4
TGTGCCATCAGTGAGAGAACAGGGGGCTATGAAAAACTGTTTTTT
CAISERTGGYEKLFF
>.|TRBV14|TRBD1|TRBJ2-2
TGTGCCAGCAGCCAAGCGGGACAGTGGAACACCGGGGAGCTGTTTTTT
CASSQAGQWNTGELFF
>.|TRBV19|.|TRBJ1-1
TGTGCCAGTAGTATATGGGGGGATGACACTGAAGCTTTCTTT
CASSIWGDDTEAFF
>.|TRBV4-1|TRBD1|TRBJ1-1
TGCGCCAGCAGCCAAGGACAGGGGCAGAACACTGAAGCTTTCTTT
CASSQGQGQNTEAFF
>.|TRBV10-3|.|TRBJ1-1
TGTGCCATCAGTGCCGACGGGGAGAACACTGAAGCTTTCTTT
CAISADGENTEAFF
>.|TRBV5-1|.|TRBJ1-2
TGCGCCAGCAGAGGAGGGGTGCTGGACTATGGCTACACCTTC
CASRGGVLDYGYTF
>.|TRBV12-5|.|TRBJ2-5
TGTGCTAGTGGACCGGGGTTGGAGACCCAGTACTTC
CASGPGLETQYF
>few|TRBV12-3/TRBV12-4|.|TRBJ1-2
TGTGCCAGCAGTCAGAATATTAACTATGGCTACACCTTC
CASSQNINYGYTF
>.|TRBV5-1|.|TRBJ2-3
TGCGCCAGCAGCTTGGCCCCTAAGGATACGCAGTATTTT
CASSLAPKDTQYF
>medium-sized|TRBV27|.|TRBJ2-4
TGTGCCAGCAGTAGGAAGGGGGGGTCAAACATTCAGTACTTC
CASSRKGGSNIQYF
>few|TRBV4-1|TRBD1|TRBJ1-2
TGCGCCAGCAGCGCTACAGGGGACAACTATGGCTACACCTTC
CASSATGDNYGYTF
>.|TRBV18|.|TRBJ2-2
TGTGCCAGCTCACCACCGAGTGTCGGGGAGCTGTTTTTT
CASSPPSVGELFF
>.|TRBV11-3|.|TRBJ2-5
TGTGCCAGCAGCCCCCGATCGGAGCCGGGAGAGACCCAGTACTTC
CASSPRSEPGETQYF
>.|TRBV7-3|.|TRBJ2-3
TGTGCCAGCAGCCTCGGGGGGCCCGGCACAGATACGCAGTATTTT
CASSLGGPGTDTQYF
>.|TRBV2|.|TRBJ1-2
TGTGCCACCTCGGGGGGGGCTCACTATGGCTACACCTTC
CATSGGAHYGYTF
>.|TRBV5-1|.|TRBJ2-5
TGCGCCAGCAGCCCCTGGACAGAACAAGAGACCCAGTACTTC
CASSPWTEQETQYF
>.|TRBV4-1|TRBD2|TRBJ2-1
TGCGCCAGCAGCCAAGCTGCGCGGGGGGGTAGAGAGCAGTTCTTC
CASSQAARGGREQFF
>.|TRBV28|.|TRBJ2-1
TGTGCCAGCAGTCCTCTGGGGGGATCCTACAATGAGCAGTTCTTC
CASSPLGGSYNEQFF